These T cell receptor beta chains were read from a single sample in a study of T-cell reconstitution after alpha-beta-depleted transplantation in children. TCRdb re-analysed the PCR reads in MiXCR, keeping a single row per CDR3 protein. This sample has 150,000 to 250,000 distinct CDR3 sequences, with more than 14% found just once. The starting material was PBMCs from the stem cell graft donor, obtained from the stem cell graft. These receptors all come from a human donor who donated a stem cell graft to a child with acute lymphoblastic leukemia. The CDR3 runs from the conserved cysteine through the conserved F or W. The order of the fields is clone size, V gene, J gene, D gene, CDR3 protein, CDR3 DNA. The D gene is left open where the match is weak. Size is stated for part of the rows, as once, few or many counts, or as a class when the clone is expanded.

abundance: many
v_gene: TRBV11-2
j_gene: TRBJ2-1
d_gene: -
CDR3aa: CASSLDQGEQFF
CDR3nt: TGTGCCAGCAGCTTAGATCAAGGTGAGCAGTTCTTC

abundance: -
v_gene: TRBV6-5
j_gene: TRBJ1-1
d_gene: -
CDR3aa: CASSYSGLLNTEAFF
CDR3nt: TGTGCCAGCAGTTACTCGGGACTCCTGAACACTGAAGCTTTCTTT

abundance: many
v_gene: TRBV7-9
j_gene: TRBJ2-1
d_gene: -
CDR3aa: CASSPVSVSYNEQFF
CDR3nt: TGTGCCAGCAGCCCTGTAAGCGTCTCCTACAATGAGCAGTTCTTC

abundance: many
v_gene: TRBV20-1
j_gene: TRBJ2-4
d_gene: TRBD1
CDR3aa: CSLGTGPRKGKNIQYF
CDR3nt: TGCAGTTTGGGGACAGGGCCTCGAAAGGGCAAAAACATTCAGTACTTC

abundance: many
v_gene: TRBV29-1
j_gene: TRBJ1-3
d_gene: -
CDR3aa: CSVQRPQGSGNTIYF
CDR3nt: TGCAGCGTCCAAAGGCCTCAGGGCTCTGGAAACACCATATATTTT

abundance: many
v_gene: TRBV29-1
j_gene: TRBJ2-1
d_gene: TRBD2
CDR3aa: CSVDRPPAGGVNEQFF
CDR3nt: TGCAGCGTTGACAGACCCCCAGCGGGAGGAGTGAATGAGCAGTTCTTC

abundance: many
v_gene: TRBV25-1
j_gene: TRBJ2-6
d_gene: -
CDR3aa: CASSESRSSGANVLTF
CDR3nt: TGTGCCAGCAGTGAATCACGTTCCTCTGGGGCCAACGTCCTGACTTTC

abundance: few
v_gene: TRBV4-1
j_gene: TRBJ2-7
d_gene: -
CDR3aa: CASSQGDWVREQYF
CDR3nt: TGCGCCAGCAGCCAAGGGGATTGGGTACGGGAGCAGTACTTC

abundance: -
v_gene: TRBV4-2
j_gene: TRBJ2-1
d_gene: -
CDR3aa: CASGPGALQYNEQFF
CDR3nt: TGTGCCAGCGGCCCCGGGGCCCTACAATACAATGAGCAGTTCTTC

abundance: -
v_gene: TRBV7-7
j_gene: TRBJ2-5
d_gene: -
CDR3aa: CASSSGQGQGAAQYF
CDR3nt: TGTGCTAGCAGCTCAGGCCAGGGACAAGGGGCGGCCCAGTACTTC

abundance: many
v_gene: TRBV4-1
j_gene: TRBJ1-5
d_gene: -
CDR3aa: CASSQDRGINQPQHF
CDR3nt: TGCGCCAGCAGCCAAGATCGGGGGATAAATCAGCCCCAGCATTTT

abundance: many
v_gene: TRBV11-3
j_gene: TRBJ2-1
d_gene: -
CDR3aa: CASSPGTNEQFF
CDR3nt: TGTGCCAGCAGCCCGGGAACCAATGAGCAGTTCTTC

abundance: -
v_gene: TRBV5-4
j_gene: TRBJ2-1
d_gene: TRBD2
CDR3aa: CASSSAGLAVNEQFF
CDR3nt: TGTGCCAGCAGCTCGGCGGGACTAGCGGTGAATGAGCAGTTCTTC

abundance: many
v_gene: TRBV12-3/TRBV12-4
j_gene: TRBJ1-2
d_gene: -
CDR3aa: CASSSSARIYGYTF
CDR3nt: TGTGCCAGCAGTTCGAGCGCCAGGATTTATGGCTACACCTTC

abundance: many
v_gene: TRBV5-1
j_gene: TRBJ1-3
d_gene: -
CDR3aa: CASSLQSSGNTIYF
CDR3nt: TGCGCCAGCAGCTTACAGTCCTCTGGAAACACCATATATTTT

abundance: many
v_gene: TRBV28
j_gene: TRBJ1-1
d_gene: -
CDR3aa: CASSLTRMNTEAFF
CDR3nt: TGTGCCAGCAGTTTGACCAGAATGAACACTGAAGCTTTCTTT

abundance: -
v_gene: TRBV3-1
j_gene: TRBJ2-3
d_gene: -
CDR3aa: CATSQDIPGTPTGTDTQYF
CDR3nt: TGTGCCACCAGCCAAGATATCCCCGGGACCCCCACCGGCACAGATACGCAGTATTTT

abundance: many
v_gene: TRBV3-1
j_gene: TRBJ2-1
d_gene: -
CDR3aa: CASSQVSGEQFF
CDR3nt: TGTGCCAGCAGCCAAGTTAGCGGAGAGCAGTTCTTC

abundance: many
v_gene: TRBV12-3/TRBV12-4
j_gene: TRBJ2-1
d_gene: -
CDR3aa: CASSLWERTGNEQFF
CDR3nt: TGTGCCAGCAGTTTGTGGGAGAGAACTGGGAATGAGCAGTTCTTC

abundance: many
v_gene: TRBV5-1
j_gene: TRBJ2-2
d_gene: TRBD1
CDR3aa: CASSRDSITGELFF
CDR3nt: TGCGCCAGCAGCCGGGACAGTATTACCGGGGAGCTGTTTTTT

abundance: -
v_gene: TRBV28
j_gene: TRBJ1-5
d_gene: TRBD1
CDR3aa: CASSLGGQGFNQPQHF
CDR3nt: TGTGCCAGCAGTTTAGGGGGACAGGGCTTCAATCAGCCCCAGCATTTT

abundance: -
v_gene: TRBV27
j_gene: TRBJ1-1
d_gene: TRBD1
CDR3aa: CASSSMTGETEAFF
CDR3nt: TGTGCCAGCAGTTCAATGACAGGGGAGACTGAAGCTTTCTTT

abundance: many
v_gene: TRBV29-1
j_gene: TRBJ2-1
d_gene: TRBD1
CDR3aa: CSLGQSFYNEQFF
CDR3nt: TGCAGCTTGGGACAGAGTTTCTACAATGAGCAGTTCTTC

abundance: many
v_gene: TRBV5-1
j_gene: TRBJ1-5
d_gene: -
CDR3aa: CASSLGGYSNQPQHF
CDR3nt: TGCGCCAGCAGCTTGGGCGGGTATAGCAATCAGCCCCAGCATTTT

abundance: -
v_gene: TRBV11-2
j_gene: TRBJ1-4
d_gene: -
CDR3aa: CASSSIRGPTAGKLFF
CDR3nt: TGTGCCAGCAGCTCGATCCGGGGCCCAACGGCGGGAAAACTGTTTTTT

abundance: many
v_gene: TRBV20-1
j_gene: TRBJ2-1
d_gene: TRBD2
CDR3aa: CSARSLAGVNEQFF
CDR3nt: TGCAGTGCTAGATCCCTAGCGGGAGTGAATGAGCAGTTCTTC

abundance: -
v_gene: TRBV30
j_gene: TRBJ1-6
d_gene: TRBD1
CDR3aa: CAWSVQGISALHF
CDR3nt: TGTGCCTGGAGTGTACAGGGGATTAGTGCCCTCCACTTT

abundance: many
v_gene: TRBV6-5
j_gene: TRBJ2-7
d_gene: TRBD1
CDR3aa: CASSQTTGGLYEQYF
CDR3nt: TGTGCCAGCAGCCAGACGACAGGGGGCCTTTACGAGCAGTACTTC

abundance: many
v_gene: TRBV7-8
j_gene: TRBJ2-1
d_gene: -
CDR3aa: CAAGATMGGRNEQFF
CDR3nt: TGTGCGGCGGGGGCAACGATGGGCGGGAGAAATGAGCAGTTCTTC

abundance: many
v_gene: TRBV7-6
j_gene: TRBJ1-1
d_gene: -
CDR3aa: CASSLSGQPNTEAFF
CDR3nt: TGTGCCAGCAGCTTATCAGGACAGCCAAACACTGAAGCTTTCTTT

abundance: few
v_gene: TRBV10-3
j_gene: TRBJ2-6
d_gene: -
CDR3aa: CASSVAGASSGANVLTF
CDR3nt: TGTGCCTCTTCCGTAGCAGGGGCCAGCTCTGGGGCCAACGTCCTGACTTTC

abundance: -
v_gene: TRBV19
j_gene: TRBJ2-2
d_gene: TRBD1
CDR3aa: CASSRDRASTGELFF
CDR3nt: TGTGCCAGTAGTAGGGACAGGGCGAGCACCGGGGAGCTGTTTTTT

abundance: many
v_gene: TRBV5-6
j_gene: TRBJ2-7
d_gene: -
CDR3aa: CASSWSSTYEQYF
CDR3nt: TGTGCCAGCAGCTGGTCCAGTACCTACGAGCAGTACTTC

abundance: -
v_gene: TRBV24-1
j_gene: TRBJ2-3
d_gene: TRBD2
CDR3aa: CATSSSTSGRGDTQYF
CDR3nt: TGTGCCACCAGTAGCTCGACTAGCGGGAGGGGTGATACGCAGTATTTT

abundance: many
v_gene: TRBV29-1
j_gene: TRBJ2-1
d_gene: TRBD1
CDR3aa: CSVDRGRSEQFF
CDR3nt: TGCAGCGTTGACAGGGGGCGTAGTGAGCAGTTCTTC

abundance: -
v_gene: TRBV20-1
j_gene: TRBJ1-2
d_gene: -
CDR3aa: CSASPPGVRGGYGYTF
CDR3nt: TGCAGTGCCTCCCCTCCGGGGGTCCGTGGAGGATATGGCTACACCTTC

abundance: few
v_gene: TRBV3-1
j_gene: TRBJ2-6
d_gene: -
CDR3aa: CASSPPSSGANVLTF
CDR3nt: TGTGCCAGCAGCCCACCTTCTTCCGGGGCCAACGTCCTGACTTTC

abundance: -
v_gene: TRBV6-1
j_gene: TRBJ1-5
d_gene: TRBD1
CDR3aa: CASSIRGTGVYSNQPQHF
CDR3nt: TGTGCCAGCTCAATACGGGGGACAGGGGTATATAGCAATCAGCCCCAGCATTTT

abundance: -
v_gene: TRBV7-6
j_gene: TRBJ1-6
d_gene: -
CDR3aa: CASSLAEGGNSPLHF
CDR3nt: TGTGCCAGCAGCTTAGCAGAAGGGGGTAATTCACCCCTCCACTTT

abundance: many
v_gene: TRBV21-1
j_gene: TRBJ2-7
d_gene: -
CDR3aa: CASSSRDTIYEQYF
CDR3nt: TGTGCCAGCAGCTCCCGGGACACGATCTACGAGCAGTACTTC

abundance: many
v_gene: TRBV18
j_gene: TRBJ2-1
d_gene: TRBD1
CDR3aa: CASEGTGGFGEQFF
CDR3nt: TGTGCCAGCGAGGGGACAGGGGGTTTCGGTGAGCAGTTCTTC

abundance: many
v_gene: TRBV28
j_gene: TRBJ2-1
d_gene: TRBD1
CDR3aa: CASSLLTGGGNEQFF
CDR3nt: TGTGCCAGCAGTTTGTTGACAGGGGGAGGCAATGAGCAGTTCTTC

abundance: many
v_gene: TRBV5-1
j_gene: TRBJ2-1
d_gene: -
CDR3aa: CASSSGLPGGVDGNEQFF
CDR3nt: TGCGCCAGCAGCTCGGGACTGCCCGGTGGGGTTGACGGCAATGAGCAGTTCTTC

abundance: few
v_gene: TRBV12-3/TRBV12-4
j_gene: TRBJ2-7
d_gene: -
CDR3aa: CASSTPDTAYEQYF
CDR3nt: TGTGCCAGCAGCACCCCGGACACCGCCTACGAGCAGTACTTC

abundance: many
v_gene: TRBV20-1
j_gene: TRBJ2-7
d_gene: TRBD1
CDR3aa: CSATKPGQGGYEQYF
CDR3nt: TGCAGTGCTACTAAACCCGGACAGGGAGGCTACGAGCAGTACTTC

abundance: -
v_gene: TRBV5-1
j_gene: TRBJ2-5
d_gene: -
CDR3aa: CASRSWAAEETQYF
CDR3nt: TGCGCCAGCAGATCCTGGGCGGCGGAAGAGACCCAGTACTTC

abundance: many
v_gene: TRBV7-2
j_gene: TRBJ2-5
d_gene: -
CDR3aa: CASTLGVEETQYF
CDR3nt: TGTGCCAGCACCCTGGGGGTCGAGGAGACCCAGTACTTC

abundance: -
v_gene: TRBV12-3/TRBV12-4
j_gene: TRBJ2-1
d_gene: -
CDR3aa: CASSSHSTASYNEQFF
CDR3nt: TGTGCCAGCAGTTCGCATTCGACAGCGAGCTACAATGAGCAGTTCTTC

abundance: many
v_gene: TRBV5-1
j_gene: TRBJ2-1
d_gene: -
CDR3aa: CASSARGFSSYNEQFF
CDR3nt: TGCGCCAGCAGCGCTAGAGGCTTCAGCTCCTACAATGAGCAGTTCTTC

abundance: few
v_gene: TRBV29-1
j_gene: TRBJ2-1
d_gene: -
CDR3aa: CSVDTVGEQFF
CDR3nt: TGCAGCGTTGATACGGTGGGAGAGCAGTTCTTC

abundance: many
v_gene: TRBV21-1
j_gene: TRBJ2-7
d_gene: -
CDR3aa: CASSKGPRLSGPYEQYF
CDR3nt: TGTGCCAGCAGCAAAGGCCCTAGGCTCTCGGGCCCCTACGAGCAGTACTTC

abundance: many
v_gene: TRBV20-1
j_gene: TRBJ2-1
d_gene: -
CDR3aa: CSVEANNEQFF
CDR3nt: TGCAGTGTGGAGGCGAACAATGAGCAGTTCTTC

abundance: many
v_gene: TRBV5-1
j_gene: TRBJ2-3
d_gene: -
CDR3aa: CASSLLPGEVGDTQYF
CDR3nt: TGCGCCAGCAGCCTCCTTCCAGGGGAGGTAGGGGATACGCAGTATTTT

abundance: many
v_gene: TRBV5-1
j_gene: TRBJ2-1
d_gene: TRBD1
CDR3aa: CASSLLADRGINQQFF
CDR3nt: TGCGCCAGCAGCTTGTTAGCGGACAGGGGCATCAATCAGCAGTTCTTC